Given below is one TCR beta chain in context. These data come from a study of cytomegalovirus exposure and HLA in healthy donors. Vbeta (60) and Jbeta (13) primers were used in the PCR. The protocol was immunoSEQ multiplex PCR, while the TCRdb copy is restricted to in-frame clones and leaves out a portion. The table records more than 95,000 clones, about 80% of them present only once. Germline V lookup: CDR1 GTSNPN, CDR2 SVGIG (reference sequence). This CDR3 is 14 amino acids long. V dropped 3 bases and J dropped 5 bases, with 13 bases sitting between them. The V and J genes are TRBV30 and TRBJ2-2; TRBD1 is a possible D gene (5 bases). Sequencing input: PBMCs. This TCR came from a woman aged 45 to 65 in good health and CMV-seronegative. CDR3 amino acids: CAWSAGPATGELFF. DNA of the CDR3: TGTGCCTGGAGCGCAGGGCCTGCGACCGGGGAGCTGTTTTTT.